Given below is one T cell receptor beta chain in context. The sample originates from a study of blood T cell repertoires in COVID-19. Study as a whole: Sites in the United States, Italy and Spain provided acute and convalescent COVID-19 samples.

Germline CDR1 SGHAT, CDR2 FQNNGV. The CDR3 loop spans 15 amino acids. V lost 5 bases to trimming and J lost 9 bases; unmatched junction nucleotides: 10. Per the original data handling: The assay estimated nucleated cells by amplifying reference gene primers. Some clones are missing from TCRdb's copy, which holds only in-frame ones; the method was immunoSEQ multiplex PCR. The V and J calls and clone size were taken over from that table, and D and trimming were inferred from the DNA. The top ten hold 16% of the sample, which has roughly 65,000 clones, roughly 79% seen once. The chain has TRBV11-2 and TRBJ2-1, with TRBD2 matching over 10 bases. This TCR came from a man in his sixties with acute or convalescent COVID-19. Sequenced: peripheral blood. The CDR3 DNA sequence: TGTGCCAGCAGCCTGATAAGCGGGGGGGCGGGTGAGCAGTTCTTC. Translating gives CASSLISGGAGEQFF.